Given below is one T cell receptor (beta chain) in context. Its antigen is currently unknown. The sample originates from a study of T cell repertoires in cytomegalovirus infection. Germline V lookup: CDR1 SGHAT, CDR2 FQNNGV. V dropped 2 bases and J dropped 2 bases, with 10 bases sitting between them. This CDR3 is built from 14 residues. MiXCR was run by TCRdb on the reads, yielding one entry per CDR3 protein. The table lists 200,000 or so distinct CDR3 sequences, about 40% of them singletons. This specimen consisted of CD8+ T cells from cultured PBMCs, obtained from culture after CMV antigen stimulation. This sequence originates from a human donor in good health (CMV status not recorded). Some clones in this sample may be carry-over from other donors' samples. This chain connects TRBV11-2 to TRBJ2-7, with TRBD1 as a possible D gene (6 bases). The CDR3 spells CASSLPNRAYEQYF. CDR3 DNA sequence: TGTGCCAGCAGCTTACCTAACAGGGCCTACGAGCAGTACTTC.